This T cell receptor (beta chain) was found in a study of blood T cell repertoires in COVID-19. With V trimmed by 3 bases and J by 5 bases, 1 base remained unmatched. The germline gives CDR1 LNHDA, CDR2 SQIVND (reference sequence). The CDR3 loop spans 14 amino acids. Per the study methods: Estimated nucleated cell counts came from reference gene primer amplification. Using immunoSEQ multiplex PCR, the repertoire was profiled, and TCRdb retains in-frame clones only, with some absent. The V and J calls and clone size come from that table; D and trimming were worked out from the DNA. In the table there are some 170,000 clones, approximately 88% of which are singletons.

What was sequenced was peripheral blood. The gene calls are TRBV19 and TRBJ1-5; 10 bases are a match to TRBD1. This clonotype was obtained from a woman aged 45-60 years with acute or convalescent COVID-19. The CDR3 region is CASSIGTGDQPQHF. In DNA form, the CDR3 reads TGTGCCAGTAGTATTGGGACAGGGGATCAGCCCCAGCATTTT.